This T cell receptor (beta chain) was profiled in a study of blood T cell repertoires in COVID-19. Whole-study context: Sources were T cells, B-cell-depleted T cells, or PBMCs; the material itself was cDNA or gDNA.

This CDR3 is 14 amino acids long. The V segment lost 5 bases and the J segment 0 bases; nucleotides outside the gene matches: 3. Looked up from germline, CDR1 is SGHTA and CDR2 is FQGNSA. Per the original data handling: Scientists estimated how many nucleated cells there were by amplifying reference gene primers. Only in-frame clones appear in the TCRdb table, and some are missing; sequencing was by immunoSEQ multiplex PCR. The V and J calls and the clone size are those of that table, but D and trimming were determined from the DNA. The table lists 250,000 to 400,000 clones, approximately 89% of them singletons, with 1.5% to 2% in the top ten.

The material sequenced was peripheral blood. The chain has TRBV7-2 and TRBJ1-2; 7 nucleotides line up with TRBD1. This clonotype was obtained from a woman aged 25 to 39 with COVID-19, enrolled during active disease. The CDR3 nucleotides read TGTGCCAGCAGCCCGGGACAGCCTAACTATGGCTACACCTTC. Translating it yields CASSPGQPNYGYTF.